The next 20 T cell receptor beta chains were all read from a single sample in a study of PD-1 blockade in classical Hodgkin lymphoma. Time point specified: cycle 4 day 1 (C4D1), after more than five weeks of nivolumab. There was relapse after autologous stem cell transplantation in every patient, and there was variation in brentuximab vedotin exposure. Isolation of CD4+ T cells from thawed PBMCs was performed by magnetic negative selection. TCRdb's copy holds only in-frame clones and misses some; the assay was immunoSEQ multiplex PCR. The sample holds roughly 30,000 clones, less than 80% seen once. Material: CD4+ T cells from blood, obtained before the fourth cycle of nivolumab. The receptors here all came from a human donor with classical Hodgkin lymphoma.

The chain combines TRBV7-2 with TRBJ2-5; 7 bases agree with TRBD1. Germline V gives CDR1 SGHTA, CDR2 FQGNSA. The CDR3 runs to 12 residues. J gave up 7 bases and V 5 bases, and 4 bases lay outside the gene matches. The CDR3 loop is CASSRDSRTQYF. CDR3 DNA sequence: TGTGCCAGCAGCCGGGACAGCCGGACCCAGTACTTC.

There are a few counts of this clone. The V call is TRBV5-1, the J call TRBJ1-1; 8 bases line up with TRBD1. Germline loops: CDR1 SGHRS, CDR2 YFSETQ. V gave up 4 bases and J gave up 1 base; unmatched junction bases: 3. CDR3 length equals 14 residues. CDR3 in DNA: TGCGCCAGCAGCCGAGGGACAGGGAACACTGAAGCTTTCTTT. It is translated as CASSRGTGNTEAFF.

CDR3 in DNA: TGTGCCAGCAGCCAAGGGCACAGCTATGGCTACACCTTC. Translation gives CASSQGHSYGYTF. The J gene is TRBJ1-2, the V gene TRBV21-1; no check of the table's D call, TRBD1, against the DNA was made. TRBV21-1 is listed as a pseudogene. This CDR3 contains 13 residues.

The chain combines TRBV9 with TRBJ2-3; no clear D. Between the trimmed V and J ends, which lost 0 bases and 10 bases, there was a span of 15 bases. This CDR3 spans 14 amino acids. Germline V gene lookup returns CDR1 SGDLS and CDR2 YYNGEE. CDR3 DNA: TGTGCCAGCAGCGTAGAGATGGCGGACGGATCGCAGTATTTT. Its protein product is CASSVEMADGSQYF.

The genes are TRBV11-1 and TRBJ2-2; TRBD2 matches at 12 bases. J lost 4 bases, V lost 5 bases, and 11 bases had no gene match. CDR3 size: 18 residues. Germline CDR1 reads SGHAT; CDR2 reads FQDESV (reference sequence). CDR3 region: CASSPSSSGGAGTGELFF. Written as DNA, the CDR3 is TGTGCCAGCAGCCCCTCCTCTAGCGGGGGGGCGGGCACCGGGGAGCTGTTTTTT.

This chain links TRBV5-5 with TRBJ1-1; D is ambiguous. V shed 3 bases and J shed 4 bases, with 19 bases lying between them. CDR3 length equals 16 residues. Germline V gives CDR1 SGHKS, CDR2 YYEKEE (reference sequence). In DNA, the CDR3 is TGTGCCAGCAGCTGGTCGATAGGGCAGGAGAGCACTGAAGCTTTCTTT. It translates to CASSWSIGQESTEAFF. The full variable domain, rest sourced from reference TRBV5-5 and TRBJ1-1, is DAGVTQSPTHLIKTRGQQVTLRCSPISGHKSVSWYQQVLGQGPQFIFQYYEKEERGRGNFPDRFSARQFPNYSSELNVNALLLGDSALYLCASSWSIGQESTEAFFGQGTRLTVV.

In DNA, the CDR3 is TGTGCCACCAGGCCTCTCACGACAGGATACACCGGGGAGCTGTTTTTT. This sequence encodes CATRPLTTGYTGELFF. V and J are TRBV15 and TRBJ2-2; D perhaps matches TRBD1 (6 bases). Trimming shortened V by 6 bases and J by 3 bases, and 17 bases separated the two germline ends. The germline CDR1 and CDR2 sequences are LNHNV and YYDKDF (reference sequence). The CDR3 has 16 amino acids.

The chain is built from TRBV10-3 and TRBJ1-2; 7 nucleotides agree with TRBD1. The V gene end was trimmed by 6 bases and the J gene end by 4 bases; junction bases not matched to a gene: 11. The CDR3 has 15 amino acids. Per germline, CDR1 ENHRY and CDR2 SYGVKD. The CDR3 DNA follows: TGTGCCATCAGGGGACAGTCAACCGACTCCTATGGCTACACCTTC. Residues: CAIRGQSTDSYGYTF.

The chain is built from TRBV28 and TRBJ2-7, with 7 bases matching TRBD1. The germline V gene encodes CDR1 MDHEN and CDR2 SYDVKM. CDR3 length equals 15 residues. V dropped 7 bases and J dropped 1; count of bases not matched to a gene: 10. CDR3 sequence: CASTLTGTVSYEQYF. The CDR3 DNA reads TGTGCCAGCACGCTAACCGGGACAGTTTCCTACGAGCAGTACTTC.

This rearrangement joins TRBV7-8 to TRBJ1-3, with 8 nucleotides matching TRBD1. V was clipped by 4 bases and J by 2 bases; unmatched bases: 1. The CDR3 has 14 amino acids. Germline V CDR1 and CDR2: SGHVS, FQNEAQ. The CDR3 loop is CASSSDRAGNTIYF. DNA of the CDR3: TGTGCCAGCAGCTCGGACAGGGCTGGAAACACCATATATTTT.

The CDR3 loop reads CSVTGRYEQYF. The CDR3 region has the DNA TGCAGCGTAACAGGGAGGTACGAGCAGTACTTC. The gene calls are TRBV29-1 and TRBJ2-7, with D perhaps TRBD1 or TRBD2 (6 bases each). This CDR3 has 11 residues. The V gene's germline CDR1 is SQVTM and CDR2 ANQGSEA. V lost 6 bases and J lost 4, with 10 bases in between.

This sequence joins TRBV10-3 and TRBJ1-1; no firm D call. Germline CDR1 and CDR2: ENHRY and SYGVKD. This CDR3 comprises 13 residues. The germline V and J ends were trimmed by 3 bases and 0 bases, with 5 bases remaining between them. The CDR3 region is CAISENLNTEAFF. The DNA for the CDR3 is TGTGCCATCAGTGAAAACCTGAACACTGAAGCTTTCTTT.

The V gene is TRBV29-1, the J gene TRBJ2-7, with D maybe TRBD1 (6 bases). Germline CDR1 SQVTM, CDR2 ANQGSEA. Between the trimmed V and J ends, which lost 7 bases and 0 bases, there was a span of 10 bases. The CDR3 spans 12 residues. The CDR3 DNA sequence: TGCAGCGCCGGACAGTACTCCTACGAGCAGTACTTC. Its protein is CSAGQYSYEQYF.

The chain has TRBV5-6 and TRBJ2-7; TRBD1 matches at 7 bases. The ends lost 4 bases at V and 3 bases at J; junction bases unmatched: 10. CDR1 and CDR2 from the germline V gene are SGHDT and YYEEEE. CDR3 length: 15 amino acids. The DNA of the CDR3 is TGTGCCAGCAGCCAGTACGACAGGGAATACTACGAGCAGTACTTC. As protein: CASSQYDREYYEQYF.

CDR3 sequence (DNA): TGCGCCAGCGGACCTCTCACTAGCGGGGGAGGGGATGAGCAGTTCTTC. It translates to CASGPLTSGGGDEQFF. This chain links TRBV5-1 with TRBJ2-1; 11 nucleotides align to TRBD2. This CDR3 region has 16 residues. Germline assignment: CDR1 SGHRS and CDR2 YFSETQ. V was pared by 7 bases and J by 8 bases, with 14 bases of the junction left unmatched.

The chain couples TRBV10-3 to TRBJ1-5; 10 bases map to TRBD1. The CDR3 runs 16 residues. V lost 3 bases and J lost 5; bases outside the gene matches: 7. In germline, CDR1 is ENHRY, CDR2 SYGVKD. The CDR3, as DNA: TGTGCCATCAGTGAATTCGGACAGGGGGGCGATCAGCCCCAGCATTTT. Translation: CAISEFGQGGDQPQHF.

This chain joins TRBV28 and TRBJ2-5; D is perhaps TRBD1 or TRBD2 (5 bases each). The CDR3 is made up of 14 amino acids. Trimming removed 4 bases at V and 4 bases at J, with 13 bases between. Germline V gene data show CDR1 as MDHEN and CDR2 as SYDVKM. CDR3 loop: CASSSNPRGETQYF. The CDR3 DNA reads TGTGCCAGCAGTTCAAACCCGAGGGGAGAGACCCAGTACTTC.

This clone was seen a few times. The V and J genes are TRBV7-6 and TRBJ2-3, with D perhaps matching TRBD1 (6 bases). The CDR3 sequence is 14 residues long. Trimming took off 1 base at V and 2 bases at J, with 7 bases between the two ends. Germline CDR1 reads SGHVS; CDR2 reads FNYEAQ. Here the CDR3 reads CASSLDRVTDTQYF. The CDR3 region has the DNA TGTGCCAGCAGCTTAGACAGGGTCACAGATACGCAGTATTTT.

This clone was observed once. The chain is built from TRBV28 and TRBJ1-5; TRBD1 is a possible D gene (5 bases). This CDR3 contains 16 residues. Germline CDR1 reads MDHEN; CDR2 reads SYDVKM. V was shortened by 2 bases and J by 3 bases, with 14 bases between the two germline ends. This CDR3 is CASSLGRAGPNQPQHF. CDR3 bases: TGTGCCAGCAGTTTAGGCAGGGCCGGCCCCAATCAGCCCCAGCATTTT.

This clone was seen once. The chain uses TRBV7-2 and TRBJ2-7; 9 bases fit TRBD2. The junction had 9 bases not matched to a gene; V was cut back by 4 bases and J by 2 bases. The CDR3 has 16 amino acids. CDR1 is SGHTA and CDR2 is FQGNSA in the germline V gene. CDR3 region: CASSWTIASGAYEQYF. CDR3 sequence (DNA): TGTGCCAGCAGCTGGACTATAGCTAGCGGGGCCTACGAGCAGTACTTC.